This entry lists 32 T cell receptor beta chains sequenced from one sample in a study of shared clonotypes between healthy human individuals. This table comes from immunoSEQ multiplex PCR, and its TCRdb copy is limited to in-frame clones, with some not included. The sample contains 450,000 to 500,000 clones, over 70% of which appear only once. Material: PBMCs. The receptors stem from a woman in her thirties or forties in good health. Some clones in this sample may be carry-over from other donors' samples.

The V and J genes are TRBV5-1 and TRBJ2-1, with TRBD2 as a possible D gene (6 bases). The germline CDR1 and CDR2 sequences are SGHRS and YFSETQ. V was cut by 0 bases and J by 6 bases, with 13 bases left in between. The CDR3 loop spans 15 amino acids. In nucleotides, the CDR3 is TGCGCCAGCAGCTTGGCGTTCGGGGGTACCAATGAGCAGTTCTTC. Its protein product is CASSLAFGGTNEQFF.

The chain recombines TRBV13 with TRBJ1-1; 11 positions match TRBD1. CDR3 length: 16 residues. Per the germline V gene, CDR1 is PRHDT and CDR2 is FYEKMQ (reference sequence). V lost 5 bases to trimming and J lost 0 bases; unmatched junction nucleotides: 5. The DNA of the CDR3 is TGTGCCAGCAGCCTGGGACAGGGGGATATGAACACTGAAGCTTTCTTT. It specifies CASSLGQGDMNTEAFF.

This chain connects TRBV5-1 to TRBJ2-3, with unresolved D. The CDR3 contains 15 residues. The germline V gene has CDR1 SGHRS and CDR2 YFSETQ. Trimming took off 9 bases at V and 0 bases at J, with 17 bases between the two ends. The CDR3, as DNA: TGCGCCACCACCTGGGGTCGGGCGAGCACAGATACGCAGTATTTT. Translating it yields CATTWGRASTDTQYF.

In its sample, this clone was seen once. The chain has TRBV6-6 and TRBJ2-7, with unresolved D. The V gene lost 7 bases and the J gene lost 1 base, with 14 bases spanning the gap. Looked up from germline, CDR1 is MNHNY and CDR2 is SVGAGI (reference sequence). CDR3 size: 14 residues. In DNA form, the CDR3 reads TGTGCCAGCACATCCTCTAGGCAATCCTACGAGCAGTACTTC. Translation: CASTSSRQSYEQYF.

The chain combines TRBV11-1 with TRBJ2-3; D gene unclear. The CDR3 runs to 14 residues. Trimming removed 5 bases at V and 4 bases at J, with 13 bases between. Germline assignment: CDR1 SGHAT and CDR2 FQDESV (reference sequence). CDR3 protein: CASSHDRWADTQYF. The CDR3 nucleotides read TGTGCCAGCAGCCATGACCGATGGGCAGATACGCAGTATTTT.

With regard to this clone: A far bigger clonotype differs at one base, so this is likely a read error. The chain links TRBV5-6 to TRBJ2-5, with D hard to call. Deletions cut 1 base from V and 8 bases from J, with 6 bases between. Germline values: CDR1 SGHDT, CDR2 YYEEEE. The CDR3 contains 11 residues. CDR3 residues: CASSLRDTQYF. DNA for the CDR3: TGTGCCAGCAGCTTGCGTGATACCCAGTACTTC. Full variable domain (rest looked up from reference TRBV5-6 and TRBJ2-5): DAGVTQSPTHLIKTRGQQVTLRCSPKSGHDTVSWYQQALGQGPQFIFQYYEEEERQRGNFPDRFSGHQFPNYSSELNVNALLLGDSALYLCASSLRDTQYFGPGTRLLVL.

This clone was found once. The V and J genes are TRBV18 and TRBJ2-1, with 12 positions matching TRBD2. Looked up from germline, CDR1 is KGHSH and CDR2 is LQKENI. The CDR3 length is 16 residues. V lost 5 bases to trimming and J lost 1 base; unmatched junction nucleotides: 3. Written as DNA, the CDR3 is TGTGCCAGCTCAGGACTAGCGGGAATATCCTACAATGAGCAGTTCTTC. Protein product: CASSGLAGISYNEQFF.

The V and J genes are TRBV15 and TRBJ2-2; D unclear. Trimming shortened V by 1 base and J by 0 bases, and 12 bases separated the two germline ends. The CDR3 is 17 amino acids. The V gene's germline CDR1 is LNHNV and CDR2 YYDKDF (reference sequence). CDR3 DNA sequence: TGTGCCACCAGCAGAGGCATTGTCAGCGCGAACACCGGGGAGCTGTTTTTT. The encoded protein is CATSRGIVSANTGELFF.

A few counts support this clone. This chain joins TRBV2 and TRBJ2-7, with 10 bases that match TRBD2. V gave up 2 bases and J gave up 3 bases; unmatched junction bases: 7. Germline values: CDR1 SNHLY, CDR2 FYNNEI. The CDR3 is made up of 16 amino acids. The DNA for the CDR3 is TGTGCCAGCAGTGAATCACTAGCGGGACTAGACTACGAGCAGTACTTC. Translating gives CASSESLAGLDYEQYF.

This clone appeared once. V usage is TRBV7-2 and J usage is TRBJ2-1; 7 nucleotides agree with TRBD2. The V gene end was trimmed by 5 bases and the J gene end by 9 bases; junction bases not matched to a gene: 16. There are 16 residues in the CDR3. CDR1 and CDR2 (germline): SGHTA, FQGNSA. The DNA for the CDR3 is TGTGCCAGCAGCCCCCGGGGCTTGGGTCGCGGGGGTGAGCAGTTCTTC. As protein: CASSPRGLGRGGEQFF.

The CDR3: CAWSPRDWREGLVEETQYF. DNA for the CDR3: TGTGCCTGGAGTCCACGGGACTGGCGGGAGGGCCTTGTGGAAGAGACCCAGTACTTC. The rearrangement joins TRBV30 to TRBJ2-5; 9 bases match TRBD2. Trimming removed 2 bases from V and 3 bases from J; junction bases left unmatched: 19. The germline V gene encodes CDR1 GTSNPN and CDR2 SVGIG (reference sequence). The CDR3 runs to 19 residues.

The CDR3 region has the DNA TGTGCCAGCACCTCCCGGGCAGGGAGAATCTCCGAGCAGTACTTC. Protein: CASTSRAGRISEQYF. The V gene is TRBV6-1, the J gene TRBJ2-7, with D perhaps assigned TRBD1 or TRBD2 (5 bases each). In germline, CDR1 is MNHNS, CDR2 SASEGT. The ends were cut back, 7 bases at V and 6 bases at J, with 22 bases in the middle. The CDR3 runs to 15 residues.

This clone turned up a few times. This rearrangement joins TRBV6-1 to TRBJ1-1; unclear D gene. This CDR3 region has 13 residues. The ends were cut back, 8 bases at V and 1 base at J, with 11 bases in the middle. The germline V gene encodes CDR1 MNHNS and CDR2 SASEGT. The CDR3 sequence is CASSSAENTEAFF. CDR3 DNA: TGTGCCAGCTCCTCAGCCGAGAACACTGAAGCTTTCTTT.

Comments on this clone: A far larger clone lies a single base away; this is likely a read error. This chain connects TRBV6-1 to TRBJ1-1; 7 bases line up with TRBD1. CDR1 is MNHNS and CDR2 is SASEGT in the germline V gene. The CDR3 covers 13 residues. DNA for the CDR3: TGTGCCAGCGGGGGACAGATGAGAACTGAAGCTCTCTTT. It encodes CASGGQMRTEALF.

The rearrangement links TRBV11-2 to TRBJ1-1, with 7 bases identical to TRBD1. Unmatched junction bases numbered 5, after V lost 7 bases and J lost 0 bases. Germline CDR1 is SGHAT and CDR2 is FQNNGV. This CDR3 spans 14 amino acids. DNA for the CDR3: TGTGCCAGCACCCTGACAGGGTTGAACACTGAAGCTTTCTTT. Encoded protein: CASTLTGLNTEAFF.

This CDR3 reads CASRRGTEAFF. CDR3 nucleotide sequence: TGTGCCAGCAGAAGGGGCACTGAAGCTTTCTTT. The V call is TRBV27, the J call TRBJ1-1, with a weak D call TRBD1 (5 bases). The CDR3 extends over 11 amino acids. The V end lost 6 bases, the J end lost 4 bases, and 6 bases lay between the germline ends. Germline V gene data show CDR1 as MNHEY and CDR2 as SMNVEV (reference sequence).

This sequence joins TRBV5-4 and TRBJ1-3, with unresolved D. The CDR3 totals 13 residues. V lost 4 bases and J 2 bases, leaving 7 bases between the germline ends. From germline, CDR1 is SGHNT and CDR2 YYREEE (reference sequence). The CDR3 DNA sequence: TGTGCCAGCAGCCGTGGGACTGGAAACACCATATATTTT. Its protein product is CASSRGTGNTIYF.

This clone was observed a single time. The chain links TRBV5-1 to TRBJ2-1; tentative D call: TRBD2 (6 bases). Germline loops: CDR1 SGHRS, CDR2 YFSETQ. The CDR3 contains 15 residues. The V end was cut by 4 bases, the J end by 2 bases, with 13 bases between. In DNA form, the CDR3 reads TGCGCCAGCAGCCCCTGGGGAGGAGCCTACAATGAGCAGTTCTTC. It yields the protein CASSPWGGAYNEQFF.

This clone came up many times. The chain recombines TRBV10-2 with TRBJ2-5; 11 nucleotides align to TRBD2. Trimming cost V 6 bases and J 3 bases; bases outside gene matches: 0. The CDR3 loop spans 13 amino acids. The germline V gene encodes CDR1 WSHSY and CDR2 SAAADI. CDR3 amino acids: CASRTSGEETQYF. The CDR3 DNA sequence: TGCGCCAGCAGGACTAGCGGGGAAGAGACCCAGTACTTC.

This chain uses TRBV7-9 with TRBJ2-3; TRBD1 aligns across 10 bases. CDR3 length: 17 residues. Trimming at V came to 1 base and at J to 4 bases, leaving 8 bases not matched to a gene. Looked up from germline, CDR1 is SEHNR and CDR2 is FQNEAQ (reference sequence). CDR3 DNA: TGTGCCAGCAGCTTAGTGTCCGGGACAGGGGCAGCAGATACGCAGTATTTT. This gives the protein CASSLVSGTGAADTQYF. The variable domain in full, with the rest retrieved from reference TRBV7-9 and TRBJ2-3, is DTGVSQNPRHKITKRGQNVTFRCDPISEHNRLYWYRQTLGQGPEFLTYFQNEAQLEKSRLLSDRFSAERPKGSFSTLEIQRTEQGDSAMYLCASSLVSGTGAADTQYFGPGTRLTVL.

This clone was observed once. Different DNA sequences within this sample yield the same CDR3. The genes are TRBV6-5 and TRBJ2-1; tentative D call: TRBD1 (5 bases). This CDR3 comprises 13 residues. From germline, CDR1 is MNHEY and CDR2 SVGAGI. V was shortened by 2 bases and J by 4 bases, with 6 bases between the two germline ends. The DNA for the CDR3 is TGTGCCAGCAGTTACGACAGTTACAATGAGCAGTTCTTC. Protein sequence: CASSYDSYNEQFF.

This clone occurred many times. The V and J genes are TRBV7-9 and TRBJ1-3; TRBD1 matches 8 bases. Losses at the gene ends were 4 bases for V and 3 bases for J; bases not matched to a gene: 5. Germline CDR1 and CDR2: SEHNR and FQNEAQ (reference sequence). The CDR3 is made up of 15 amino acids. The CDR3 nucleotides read TGTGCCAGCAGCTCGACTGACAGGGGTGGAAACACCATATATTTT. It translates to CASSSTDRGGNTIYF. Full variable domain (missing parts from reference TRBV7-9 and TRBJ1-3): DTGVSQNPRHKITKRGQNVTFRCDPISEHNRLYWYRQTLGQGPEFLTYFQNEAQLEKSRLLSDRFSAERPKGSFSTLEIQRTEQGDSAMYLCASSSTDRGGNTIYFGEGSWLTVV.

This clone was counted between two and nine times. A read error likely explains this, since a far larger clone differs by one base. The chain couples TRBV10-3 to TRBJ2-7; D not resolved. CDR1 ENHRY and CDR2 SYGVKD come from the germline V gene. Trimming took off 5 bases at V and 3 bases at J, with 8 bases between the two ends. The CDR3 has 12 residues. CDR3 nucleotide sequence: TGTGCCATCAGTTATGGCATCTACGAGCAGTACTTC. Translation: CAISYGIYEQYF.

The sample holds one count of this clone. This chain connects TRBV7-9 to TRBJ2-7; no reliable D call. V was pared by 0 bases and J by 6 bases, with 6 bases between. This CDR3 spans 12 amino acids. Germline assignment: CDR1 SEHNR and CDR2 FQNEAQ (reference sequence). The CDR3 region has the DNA TGTGCCAGCAGCTTAGCAGGAATCGAGCAGTACTTC. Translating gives CASSLAGIEQYF. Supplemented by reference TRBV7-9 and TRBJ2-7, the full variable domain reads DTGVSQNPRHKITKRGQNVTFRCDPISEHNRLYWYRQTLGQGPEFLTYFQNEAQLEKSRLLSDRFSAERPKGSFSTLEIQRTEQGDSAMYLCASSLAGIEQYFGPGTRLTVT.

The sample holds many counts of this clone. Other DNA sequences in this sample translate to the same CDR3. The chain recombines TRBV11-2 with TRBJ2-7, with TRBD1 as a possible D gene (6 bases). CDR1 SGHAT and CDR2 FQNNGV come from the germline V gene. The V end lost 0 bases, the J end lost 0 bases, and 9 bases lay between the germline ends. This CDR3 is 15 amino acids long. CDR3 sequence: CASSLDSDSSYEQYF. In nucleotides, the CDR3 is TGTGCCAGCAGCTTAGATTCGGACAGCTCCTACGAGCAGTACTTC. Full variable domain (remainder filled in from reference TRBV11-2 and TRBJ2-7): EAGVAQSPRYKIIEKRQSVAFWCNPISGHATLYWYQQILGQGPKLLIQFQNNGVVDDSQLPKDRFSAERLKGVDSTLKIQPAKLEDSAVYLCASSLDSDSSYEQYFGPGTRLTVT.

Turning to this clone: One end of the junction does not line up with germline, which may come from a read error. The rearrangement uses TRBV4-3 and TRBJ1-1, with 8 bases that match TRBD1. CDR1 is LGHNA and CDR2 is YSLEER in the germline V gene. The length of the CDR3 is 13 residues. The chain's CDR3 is CASSQDRAGGPTF. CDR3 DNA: TGCGCCAGCAGCCAAGATAGAGCAGGGGGCCCGACCTTT.

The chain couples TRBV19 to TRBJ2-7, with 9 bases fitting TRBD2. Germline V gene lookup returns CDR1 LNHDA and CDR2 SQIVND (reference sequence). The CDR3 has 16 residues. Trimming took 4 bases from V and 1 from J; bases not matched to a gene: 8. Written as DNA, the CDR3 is TGTGCCAGTAGTAGGTCTAGCGGGATGGGATCCTACGAGCAGTACTTC. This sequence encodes CASSRSSGMGSYEQYF.

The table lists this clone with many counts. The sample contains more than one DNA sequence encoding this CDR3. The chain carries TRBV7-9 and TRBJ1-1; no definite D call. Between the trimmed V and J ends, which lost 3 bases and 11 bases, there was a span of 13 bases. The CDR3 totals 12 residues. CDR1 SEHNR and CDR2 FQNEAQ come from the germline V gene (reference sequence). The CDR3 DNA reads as TGTGCCAGCAGCTTGGGCCGGGGAGGGGCTTTCTTT. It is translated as CASSLGRGGAFF.

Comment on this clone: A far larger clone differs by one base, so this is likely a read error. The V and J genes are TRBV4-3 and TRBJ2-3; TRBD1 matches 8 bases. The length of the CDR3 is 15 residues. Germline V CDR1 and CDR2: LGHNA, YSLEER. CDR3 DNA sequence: TGCGCCAGCAGCCAAGATAGGACAGGGCCAGATACGCAGTGTTTT. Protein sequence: CASSQDRTGPDTQCF.

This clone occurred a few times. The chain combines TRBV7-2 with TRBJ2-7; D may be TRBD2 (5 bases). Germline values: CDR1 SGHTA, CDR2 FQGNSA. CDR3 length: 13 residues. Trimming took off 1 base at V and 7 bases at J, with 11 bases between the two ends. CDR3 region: CASSLGWGVEQYF. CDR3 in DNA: TGTGCCAGCAGCTTAGGATGGGGAGTAGAGCAGTACTTC. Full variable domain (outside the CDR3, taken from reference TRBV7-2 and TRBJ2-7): GAGVSQSPSNKVTEKGKDVELRCDPISGHTALYWYRQSLGQGLEFLIYFQGNSAPDKSGLPSDRFSAERTGGSVSTLTIQRTQQEDSAVYLCASSLGWGVEQYFGPGTRLTVT.

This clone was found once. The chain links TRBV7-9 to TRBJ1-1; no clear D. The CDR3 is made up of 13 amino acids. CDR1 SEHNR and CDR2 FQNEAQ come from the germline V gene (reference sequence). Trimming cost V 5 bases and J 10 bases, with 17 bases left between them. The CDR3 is CASSIGPPLGAFF. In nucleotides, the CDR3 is TGTGCCAGCAGCATTGGACCACCCTTGGGAGCTTTCTTT.

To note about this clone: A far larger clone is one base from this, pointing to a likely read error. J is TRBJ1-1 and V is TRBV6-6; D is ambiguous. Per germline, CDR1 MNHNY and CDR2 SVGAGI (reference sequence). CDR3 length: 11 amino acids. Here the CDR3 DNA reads TGTACCAGCGACGTGGGCACTGAAGCTTTCTTT. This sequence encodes CTSDVGTEAFF.